These 15 T cell receptor beta chains were all obtained from the same sample, sequenced in a study of T cell responses to AZD1222 COVID-19 vaccine. Measured with immunoSEQ multiplex PCR; TCRdb has only the in-frame clones, and not every one. The sample consists of around 97,000 clones, roughly nine tenths of them appearing once. The material was peripheral blood, obtained on day 0 of AZD1222 vaccination. The receptor source for this set is an adult in good health.

The rearrangement joins TRBV29-1 to TRBJ2-5; D possibly corresponds to TRBD1 (5 bases). The CDR3 runs to 13 residues. With 4 bases removed from V and 1 base from J, the gap between germline ends came to 10 bases. CDR1 is SQVTM, CDR2 ANQGSEA, per germline. CDR3 sequence reads: CSVGDQGQETQYF. For the CDR3, the DNA is TGCAGCGTTGGGGATCAGGGCCAAGAGACCCAGTACTTC.

This sequence joins TRBV28 and TRBJ1-3; the D gene is possibly TRBD1 (6 bases). Deletions cut 8 bases from V and 0 bases from J, with 20 bases between. This CDR3 has 17 residues. Germline CDR1 MDHEN, CDR2 SYDVKM. The CDR3 region has the DNA TGTGCCAGCCTTTCGAGAGGGGGGACCTCCTCTGGAAACACCATATATTTT. Translated: CASLSRGGTSSGNTIYF.

The rearrangement links TRBV7-8 to TRBJ2-7; 7 bases are a match to TRBD1. Losses at the gene ends were 2 bases for V and 6 bases for J; bases not matched to a gene: 10. The CDR3 totals 15 residues. Per germline, CDR1 SGHVS and CDR2 FQNEAQ. CDR3 in amino acids: CASSLPGTAGGEQYF. CDR3 coding DNA: TGTGCCAGCAGCTTACCCGGGACCGCAGGGGGCGAGCAGTACTTC.

The J gene is TRBJ2-1, the V gene TRBV6-4; 9 positions agree with TRBD1. V trimming: 8 bases; J trimming: 6 bases; junction bases outside the gene matches: 11. There are 15 residues in the CDR3. Germline V gives CDR1 MRHNA, CDR2 SNTAGT. The CDR3 region has the DNA TGTGCCAGCGGGGAGGGGACAGGGATAGCCAATGAGCAGTTCTTC. It is translated as CASGEGTGIANEQFF.

The rearrangement uses TRBV21-1 and TRBJ1-1; TRBD1 was called by the table and not checked on the DNA. TRBV21-1 is flagged as a pseudogene. This CDR3 spans 18 amino acids. CDR3 DNA: TGTGCCAGCAGCAAAGTGGGGGAATATGAGGGGGCTGCGACTGAAGCTTTCTTT. This translates into CASSKVGEYEGAATEAFF.

The chain employs TRBV12-3 or TRBV12-4 and TRBJ1-2; unclear D gene. Trimming pared 2 bases from V and 6 bases from J, leaving 10 bases between. This CDR3 is built from 13 residues. DNA for the CDR3: TGTGCCAGCAGTTTATCATCCGGGGATGGCTACACCTTC. Translation: CASSLSSGDGYTF.

This chain links TRBV6-1 with TRBJ2-2; no reliable D call. The germline gives CDR1 MNHNS, CDR2 SASEGT. V lost 2 bases, J lost 8 bases, and 9 bases lay in between. The CDR3 has 13 amino acids. The CDR3, as DNA: TGTGCCAGCAGTGAATACAACCGTGGGGAGCTGTTTTTT. Translated: CASSEYNRGELFF.

This chain links TRBV7-6 with TRBJ2-7, with D possibly being TRBD1 (6 bases). With 5 bases removed from V and 2 bases from J, the gap between germline ends came to 19 bases. Germline CDR1 SGHVS, CDR2 FNYEAQ. The CDR3 totals 16 residues. CDR3 in DNA: TGTGCCAGCAGCGGCGGTACAGGGTTGGTGGCCTACGAGCAGTACTTC. Protein product: CASSGGTGLVAYEQYF.

This chain joins TRBV11-3 and TRBJ2-1, with 9 nucleotides matching TRBD2. This CDR3 has 13 residues. The ends lost 5 bases at V and 9 bases at J; junction bases unmatched: 5. Germline CDR1 and CDR2: SGHNT and YENEEA. The CDR3 region is CASSRTSAGEQFF. In DNA, the CDR3 is TGTGCCAGCAGCCGGACTAGCGCGGGTGAGCAGTTCTTC.

The chain is built from TRBV27 and TRBJ1-2, with D uncertain. Trimming pared 0 bases from V and 1 base from J, leaving 9 bases between. The CDR3 sequence is 15 residues long. Germline values: CDR1 MNHEY, CDR2 SMNVEV (reference sequence). CDR3 bases: TGTGCCAGCAGTTTATCCCTATGGGGTAACTATGGCTACACCTTC. Its translation is CASSLSLWGNYGYTF.

This clone showed up just a few times. The rearrangement uses TRBV5-6 and TRBJ1-3; D is undetermined. This CDR3 region has 14 residues. Germline CDR1 SGHDT, CDR2 YYEEEE. With 4 bases removed from V and 5 bases from J, the gap between germline ends came to 13 bases. The CDR3 sequence is CASSTAFRRNTIYF. The CDR3 nucleotides read TGTGCCAGCAGCACAGCCTTTCGGAGAAACACCATATATTTT.

This CDR3 reads CASSNDRASGNTIYF. The CDR3 DNA is TGTGCCAGCAGCAACGACAGGGCGTCTGGAAACACCATATATTTT. This chain connects TRBV7-9 to TRBJ1-3; 7 bases agree with TRBD1. Per the germline V gene, CDR1 is SEHNR and CDR2 is FQNEAQ (reference sequence). V lost 5 bases, J lost 1 base, and 5 bases stayed unmatched. The CDR3 length is 15 residues.

Only one count was recorded for this clone. In DNA, the CDR3 is TGTGCCAGCAGCGTAGTGGGACAGGGGAATGAGCAGTTCTTC. Translation: CASSVVGQGNEQFF. The genes are TRBV9 and TRBJ2-1; 10 positions agree with TRBD1. The CDR3 sequence is 14 residues long. Germline V gene data show CDR1 as SGDLS and CDR2 as YYNGEE. The J segment lost 7 bases and the V segment lost 0 bases, leaving 1 base of the junction unmatched.

This rearrangement joins TRBV10-2 to TRBJ2-5, with a weak D call TRBD1 (6 bases). Per germline, CDR1 WSHSY and CDR2 SAAADI. This CDR3 contains 12 residues. V was clipped by 3 bases and J by 4 bases, with 6 bases between them. CDR3 protein: CASSEQGETQYF. The CDR3 DNA sequence: TGCGCCAGCAGTGAACAGGGAGAGACCCAGTACTTC.

The chain carries TRBV5-1 and TRBJ1-2; D remains unclear. V lost 4 bases, J lost 2 bases, and 6 bases lay in between. The CDR3 is 12 amino acids. Germline lookup yields CDR1 SGHRS and CDR2 YFSETQ. The CDR3 is CASSRDNYGYTF. CDR3 DNA: TGCGCCAGCAGCCGTGACAACTATGGCTACACCTTC.